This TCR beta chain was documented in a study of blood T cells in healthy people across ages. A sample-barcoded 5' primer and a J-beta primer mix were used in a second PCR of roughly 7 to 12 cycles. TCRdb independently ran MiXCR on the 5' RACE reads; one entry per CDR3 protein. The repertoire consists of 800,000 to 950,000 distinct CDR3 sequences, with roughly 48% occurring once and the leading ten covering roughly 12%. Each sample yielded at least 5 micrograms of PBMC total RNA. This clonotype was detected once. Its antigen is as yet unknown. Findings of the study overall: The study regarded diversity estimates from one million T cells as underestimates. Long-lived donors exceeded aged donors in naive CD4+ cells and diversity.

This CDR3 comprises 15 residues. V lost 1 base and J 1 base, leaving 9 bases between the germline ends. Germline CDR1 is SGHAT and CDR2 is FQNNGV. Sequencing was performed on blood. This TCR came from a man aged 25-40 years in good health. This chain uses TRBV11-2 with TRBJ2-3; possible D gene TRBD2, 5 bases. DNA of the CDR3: TGTGCCAGCAGCTTAGGGGAGATGGGCACAGATACGCAGTATTTT. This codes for CASSLGEMGTDTQYF.